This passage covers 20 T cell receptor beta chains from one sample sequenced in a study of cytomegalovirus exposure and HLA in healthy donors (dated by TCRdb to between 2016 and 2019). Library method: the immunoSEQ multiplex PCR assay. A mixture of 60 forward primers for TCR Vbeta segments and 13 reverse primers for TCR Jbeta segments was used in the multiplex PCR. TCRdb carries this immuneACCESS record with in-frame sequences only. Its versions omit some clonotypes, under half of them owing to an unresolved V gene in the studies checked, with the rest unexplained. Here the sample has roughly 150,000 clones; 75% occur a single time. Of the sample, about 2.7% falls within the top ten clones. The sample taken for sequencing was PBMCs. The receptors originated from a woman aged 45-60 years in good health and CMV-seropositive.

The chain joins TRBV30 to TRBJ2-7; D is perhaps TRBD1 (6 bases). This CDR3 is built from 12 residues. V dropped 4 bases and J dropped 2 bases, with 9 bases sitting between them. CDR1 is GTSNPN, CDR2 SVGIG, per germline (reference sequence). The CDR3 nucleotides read TGTGCCTGGAACAGGGACCCCTACGAGCAGTACTTC. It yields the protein CAWNRDPYEQYF.

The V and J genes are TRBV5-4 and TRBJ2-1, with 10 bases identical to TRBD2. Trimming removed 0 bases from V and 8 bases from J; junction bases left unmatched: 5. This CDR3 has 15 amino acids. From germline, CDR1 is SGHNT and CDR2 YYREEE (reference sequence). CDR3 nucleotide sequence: TGTGCCAGCAGCTTGGAGTCTAGCGGGGGCTATGAGCAGTTCTTC. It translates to CASSLESSGGYEQFF.

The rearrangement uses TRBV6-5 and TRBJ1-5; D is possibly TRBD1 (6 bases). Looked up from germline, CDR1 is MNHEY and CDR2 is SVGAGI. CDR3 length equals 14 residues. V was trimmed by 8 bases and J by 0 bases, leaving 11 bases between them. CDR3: CASRGTSSNQPQHF. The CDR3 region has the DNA TGTGCCAGCCGAGGGACATCTAGCAATCAGCCCCAGCATTTT.

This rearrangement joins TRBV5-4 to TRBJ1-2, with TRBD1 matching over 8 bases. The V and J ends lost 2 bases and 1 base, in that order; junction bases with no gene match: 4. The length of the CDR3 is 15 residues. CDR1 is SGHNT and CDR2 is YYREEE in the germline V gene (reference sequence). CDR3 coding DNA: TGTGCCAGCAGCTTACAGGGGGGCTATAACTATGGCTACACCTTC. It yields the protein CASSLQGGYNYGYTF.

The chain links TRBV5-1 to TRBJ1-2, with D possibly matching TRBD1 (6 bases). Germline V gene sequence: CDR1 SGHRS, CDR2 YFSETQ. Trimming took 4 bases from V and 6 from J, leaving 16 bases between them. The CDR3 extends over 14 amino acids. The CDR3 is CASSLNPGDNGYTF. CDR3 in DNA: TGCGCCAGCAGCCTTAACCCAGGGGATAATGGCTACACCTTC. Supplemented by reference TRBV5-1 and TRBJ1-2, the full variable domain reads KAGVTQTPRYLIKTRGQQVTLSCSPISGHRSVSWYQQTPGQGLQFLFEYFSETQRNKGNFPGRFSGRQFSNSRSEMNVSTLELGDSALYLCASSLNPGDNGYTFGSGTRLTVV.

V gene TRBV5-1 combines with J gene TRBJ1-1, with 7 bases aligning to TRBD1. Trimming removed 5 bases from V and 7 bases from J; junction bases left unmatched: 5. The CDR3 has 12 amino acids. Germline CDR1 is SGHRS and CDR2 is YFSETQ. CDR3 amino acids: CASSFQGVEAFF. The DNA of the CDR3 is TGCGCCAGCAGTTTCCAGGGGGTTGAAGCTTTCTTT. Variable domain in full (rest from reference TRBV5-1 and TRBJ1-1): KAGVTQTPRYLIKTRGQQVTLSCSPISGHRSVSWYQQTPGQGLQFLFEYFSETQRNKGNFPGRFSGRQFSNSRSEMNVSTLELGDSALYLCASSFQGVEAFFGQGTRLTVV.

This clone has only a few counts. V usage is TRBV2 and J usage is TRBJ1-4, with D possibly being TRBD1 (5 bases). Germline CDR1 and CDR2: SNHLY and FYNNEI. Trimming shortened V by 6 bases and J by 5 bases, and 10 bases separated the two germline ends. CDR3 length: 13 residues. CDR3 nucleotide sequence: TGTGCCAGCAGCTCGGACACCAATGAAAAACTGTTTTTT. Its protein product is CASSSDTNEKLFF.

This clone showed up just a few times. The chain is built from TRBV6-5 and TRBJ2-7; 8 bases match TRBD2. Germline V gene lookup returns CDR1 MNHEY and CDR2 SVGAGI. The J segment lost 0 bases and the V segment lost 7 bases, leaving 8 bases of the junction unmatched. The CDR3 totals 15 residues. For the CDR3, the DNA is TGTGCCAGCACCCGAAAGGCGGGGGGCTCCTACGAGCAGTACTTC. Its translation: CASTRKAGGSYEQYF.

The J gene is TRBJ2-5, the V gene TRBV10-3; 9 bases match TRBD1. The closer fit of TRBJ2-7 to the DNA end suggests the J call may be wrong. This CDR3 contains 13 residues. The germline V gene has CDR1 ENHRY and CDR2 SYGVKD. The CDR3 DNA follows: TGTGCCATAAAGGACAGGGGTGGTAGCGAGCAGTACTTC. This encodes CAIKDRGGSEQYF.

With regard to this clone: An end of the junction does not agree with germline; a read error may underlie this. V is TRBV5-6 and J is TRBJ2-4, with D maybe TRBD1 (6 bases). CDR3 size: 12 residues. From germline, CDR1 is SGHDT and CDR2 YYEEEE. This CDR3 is CASNGQKNIQCF. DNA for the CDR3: TGTGCCAGCAACGGACAGAAAAACATTCAGTGCTTC.

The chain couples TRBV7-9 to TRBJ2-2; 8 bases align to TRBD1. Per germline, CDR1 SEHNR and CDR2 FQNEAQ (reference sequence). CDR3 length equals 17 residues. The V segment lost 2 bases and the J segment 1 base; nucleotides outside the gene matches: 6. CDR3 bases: TGTGCCAGCAGCTTAAGGGGACAGGCGGGGAACACCGGGGAGCTGTTTTTT. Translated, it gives CASSLRGQAGNTGELFF.

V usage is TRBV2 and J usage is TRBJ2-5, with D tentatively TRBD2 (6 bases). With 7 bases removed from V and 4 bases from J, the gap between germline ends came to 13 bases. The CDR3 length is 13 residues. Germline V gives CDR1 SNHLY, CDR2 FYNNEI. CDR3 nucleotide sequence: TGTGCCAGCACTGGTGGGGGGAGAGAGACCCAGTACTTC. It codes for CASTGGGRETQYF.

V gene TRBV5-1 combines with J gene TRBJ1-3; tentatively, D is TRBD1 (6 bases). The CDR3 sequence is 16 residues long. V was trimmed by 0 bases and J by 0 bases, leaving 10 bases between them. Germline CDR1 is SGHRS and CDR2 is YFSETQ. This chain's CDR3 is CASSLGQASSGNTIYF. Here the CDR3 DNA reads TGCGCCAGCAGCTTGGGACAGGCGAGCTCTGGAAACACCATATATTTT.

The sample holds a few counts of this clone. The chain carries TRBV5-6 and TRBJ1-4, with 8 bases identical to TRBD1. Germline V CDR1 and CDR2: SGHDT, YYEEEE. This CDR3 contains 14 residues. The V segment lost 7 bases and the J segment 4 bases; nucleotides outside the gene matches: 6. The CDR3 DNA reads TGTGCCAGCCAAAACAGGGGGATTAATGAAAAACTGTTTTTT. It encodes CASQNRGINEKLFF.

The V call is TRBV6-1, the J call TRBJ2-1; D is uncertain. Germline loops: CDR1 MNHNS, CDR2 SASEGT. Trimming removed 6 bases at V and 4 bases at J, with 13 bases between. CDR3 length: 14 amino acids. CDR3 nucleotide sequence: TGTGCCAGCAGCAAACAGACCTCTTACAATGAGCAGTTCTTC. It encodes CASSKQTSYNEQFF.

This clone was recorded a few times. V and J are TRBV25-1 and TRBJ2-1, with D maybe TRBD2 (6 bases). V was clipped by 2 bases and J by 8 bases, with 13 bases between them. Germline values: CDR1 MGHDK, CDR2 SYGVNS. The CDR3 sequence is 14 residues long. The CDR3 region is CASSERLGSDEQFF. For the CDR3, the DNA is TGTGCCAGCAGTGAAAGACTAGGAAGCGATGAGCAGTTCTTC. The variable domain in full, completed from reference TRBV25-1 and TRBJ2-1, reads EADIYQTPRYLVIGTGKKITLECSQTMGHDKMYWYQQDPGMELHLIHYSYGVNSTEKGDLSSESTVSRIRTEHFPLTLESARPSHTSQYLCASSERLGSDEQFFGPGTRLTVL.

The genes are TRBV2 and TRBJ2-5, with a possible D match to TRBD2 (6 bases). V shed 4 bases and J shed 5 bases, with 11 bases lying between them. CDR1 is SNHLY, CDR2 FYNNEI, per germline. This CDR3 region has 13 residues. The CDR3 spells CASSGGSGETQYF. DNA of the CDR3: TGTGCCAGCAGTGGGGGAAGCGGGGAGACCCAGTACTTC.

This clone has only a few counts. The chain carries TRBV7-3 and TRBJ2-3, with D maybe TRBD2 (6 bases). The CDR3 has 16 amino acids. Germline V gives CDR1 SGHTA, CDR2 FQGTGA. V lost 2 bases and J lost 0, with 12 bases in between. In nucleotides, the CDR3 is TGTGCCAGCAGCTTAGTAGGTCTAGCGAGCACAGATACGCAGTATTTT. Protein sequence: CASSLVGLASTDTQYF.

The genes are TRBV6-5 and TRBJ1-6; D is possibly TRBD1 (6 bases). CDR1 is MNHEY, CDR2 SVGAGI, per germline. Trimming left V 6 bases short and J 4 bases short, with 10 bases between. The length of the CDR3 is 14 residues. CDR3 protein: CASRRTDYNSPLHF. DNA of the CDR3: TGTGCCAGCAGGAGGACAGATTATAATTCACCCCTCCACTTT.

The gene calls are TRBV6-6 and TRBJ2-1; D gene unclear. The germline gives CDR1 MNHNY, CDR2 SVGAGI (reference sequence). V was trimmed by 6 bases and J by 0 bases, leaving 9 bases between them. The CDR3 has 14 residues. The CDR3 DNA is TGTGCCAGCAGCTTTGGTAGCTCCTACAATGAGCAGTTCTTC. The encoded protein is CASSFGSSYNEQFF.